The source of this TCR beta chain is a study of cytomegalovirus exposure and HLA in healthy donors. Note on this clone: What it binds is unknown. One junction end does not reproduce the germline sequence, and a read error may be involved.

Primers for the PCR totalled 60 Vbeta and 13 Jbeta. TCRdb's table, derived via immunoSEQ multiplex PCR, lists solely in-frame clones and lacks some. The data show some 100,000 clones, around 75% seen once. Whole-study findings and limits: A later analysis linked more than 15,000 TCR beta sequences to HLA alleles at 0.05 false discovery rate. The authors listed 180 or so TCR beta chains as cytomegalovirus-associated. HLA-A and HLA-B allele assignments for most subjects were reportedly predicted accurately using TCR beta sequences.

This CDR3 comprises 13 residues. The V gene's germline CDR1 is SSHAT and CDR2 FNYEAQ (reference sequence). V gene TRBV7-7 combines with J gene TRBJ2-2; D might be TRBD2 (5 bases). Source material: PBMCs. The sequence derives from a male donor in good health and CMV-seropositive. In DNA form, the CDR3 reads TGTGCTAGCAGCCCGACGAGGGTCGGGGAGCTGTTTTTT. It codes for CASSPTRVGELFF.